One sample yielded the 17 T cell receptor beta chains listed below, sequenced in a study of T-cell memory formation after mild COVID-19. MiXCR, run by TCRdb on the 5' RACE reads, gives a single entry per CDR3 protein. The table includes hundreds of thousands of distinct CDR3 sequences, about 15% detected once. The specimen sequenced was PBMCs or a T cell subset sorted from them (not recorded which). All receptors derive from a man aged 18-30 years who had mild COVID-19 (a few samples of this study predate the infection). Cell type and time point are not known.

A few counts support this clonotype. The chain joins TRBV7-8 to TRBJ1-5; D is perhaps TRBD1 (5 bases). CDR3 length: 15 amino acids. V lost 1 base and J lost 4, with 11 bases in between. The germline CDR1 and CDR2 sequences are SGHVS and FQNEAQ. The CDR3 DNA is TGTGCCAGCAGCTTAGGGTTCCAGGGAAATCAGCCCCAGCATTTT. Protein sequence: CASSLGFQGNQPQHF.

This clonotype was seen more than once but under ten times. One base away lies a much larger clone, so this may be a sequencing read error. This chain joins TRBV10-3 and TRBJ2-2; D not certain. This CDR3 region has 11 residues. V lost 6 bases and J 1 base, leaving 0 bases between the germline ends. Germline CDR1 reads ENHRY; CDR2 reads SYGVKD. This chain's CDR3 is CAIRNTGELFF. The CDR3 nucleotides read TGTGCCATCAGGAACACCGGGGAGCTGTTTTTT.

This sequence joins TRBV7-6 and TRBJ2-1, with D tentatively TRBD2 (6 bases). The ends were cut back, 5 bases at V and 16 bases at J, with 18 bases in the middle. The germline V gene encodes CDR1 SGHVS and CDR2 FNYEAQ. The CDR3 has 12 residues. The CDR3 loop reads CASSKKTGSYFF. CDR3 bases: TGTGCCAGCAGCAAGAAGACCGGGAGCTACTTCTTC. The entire variable domain, with the rest obtained from reference TRBV7-6 and TRBJ2-1, is as follows: GAGVSQSPRYKVTKRGQDVALRCDPISGHVSLYWYRQALGQGPEFLTYFNYEAQQDKSGLPNDRFSAERPEGSISTLTIQRTEQRDSAMYRCASSKKTGSYFFGPGTRLTVL.

The chain combines TRBV2 with TRBJ1-5; 8 bases match TRBD1. The ends lost 4 bases at V and 6 bases at J; junction bases unmatched: 5. This CDR3 spans 14 amino acids. Germline loops: CDR1 SNHLY, CDR2 FYNNEI. The CDR3: CASSGQGAAQPQHF. The CDR3 region has the DNA TGTGCCAGCAGTGGTCAGGGGGCGGCTCAGCCCCAGCATTTT.

This chain joins TRBV7-2 and TRBJ2-1; TRBD2 agrees at 9 bases. V lost 5 bases and J lost 3; bases outside the gene matches: 8. The CDR3 has 16 residues. Per germline, CDR1 SGHTA and CDR2 FQGNSA. The CDR3 sequence: CASSLSSGGFYNEQFF. CDR3 DNA: TGTGCCAGCAGCCTGTCGAGCGGGGGGTTCTACAATGAGCAGTTCTTC.

This chain connects TRBV6-5 to TRBJ1-2; 7 positions match TRBD1. The ends lost 6 bases at V and 1 base at J; junction bases unmatched: 2. The CDR3 spans 13 residues. Germline V gene sequence: CDR1 MNHEY, CDR2 SVGAGI. CDR3 DNA sequence: TGTGCCAGCAGAAGGGACAGTAACTATGGCTACACCTTC. It encodes CASRRDSNYGYTF.

The chain employs TRBV11-2 and TRBJ2-2; 8 bases line up with TRBD1. This CDR3 is 15 amino acids long. Germline CDR1 reads SGHAT; CDR2 reads FQNNGV. Unmatched junction bases numbered 8, after V lost 5 bases and J lost 6 bases. The CDR3 nucleotides are TGTGCCAGCAGCCCCGGGACAGGAGCTCCCGGGGAGCTGTTTTTT. It encodes CASSPGTGAPGELFF.

The chain carries TRBV10-1 and TRBJ2-7; D possibly corresponds to TRBD1 (6 bases). CDR1 is WNHNN, CDR2 SYGVQD, per germline (reference sequence). The CDR3 is 14 residues long. V lost 2 bases to trimming and J lost 7 bases, with 15 bases between them. CDR3 sequence (DNA): TGCGCCAGCAGTGAGACAGGGCTCCGGTCGGAGCAGTACTTC. Protein: CASSETGLRSEQYF.

This clonotype was observed at least ten times. The V call is TRBV11-2, the J call TRBJ2-5; D gene unclear. The ends were cut back, 1 base at V and 5 bases at J, with 8 bases in the middle. CDR3 length equals 13 residues. In germline, CDR1 is SGHAT, CDR2 FQNNGV. CDR3 amino acids: CASSLGAWETQYF. In DNA, the CDR3 is TGTGCCAGCAGCTTAGGGGCTTGGGAGACCCAGTACTTC.

There are a few counts of this clonotype. V and J are TRBV5-1 and TRBJ2-1, with a possible D match to TRBD1 (6 bases). The germline V gene encodes CDR1 SGHRS and CDR2 YFSETQ. This CDR3 has 14 residues. Trimming pared 3 bases from V and 7 bases from J, leaving 14 bases between. The CDR3 reads CASSSGTTLNEQFF. CDR3 sequence (DNA): TGCGCCAGCAGCTCAGGGACAACATTAAATGAGCAGTTCTTC.

The CDR3 DNA reads as TGCGCCAGCAGCCAAGAGGGAGGAGGGCCTGGAAACACCATATATTTT. This gives the protein CASSQEGGGPGNTIYF. The V gene is TRBV4-1, the J gene TRBJ1-3; no clear D gene. Germline assignment: CDR1 MGHRA and CDR2 YSYEKL. V lost 0 bases, J lost 2 bases, and 11 bases lay in between. There are 16 residues in the CDR3.

This clonotype was recorded a few times. This chain links TRBV4-3 with TRBJ2-2, with a weak D call TRBD2 (6 bases). With 0 bases removed from V and 7 bases from J, the gap between germline ends came to 15 bases. Germline values: CDR1 LGHNA, CDR2 YSLEER. CDR3 length: 16 residues. Here the CDR3 reads CASSQDRGWAYGELFF. The CDR3 DNA follows: TGCGCCAGCAGCCAAGATCGGGGGTGGGCCTACGGGGAGCTGTTTTTT.

This CDR3 reads CASSEASGGLYEQFF. The CDR3 DNA reads as TGTGCCAGCAGTGAAGCTAGCGGGGGGCTCTATGAGCAGTTCTTC. This chain joins TRBV6-1 and TRBJ2-1, with 10 bases aligning to TRBD2. This CDR3 is 15 amino acids long. The J segment lost 8 bases and the V segment lost 0 bases, leaving 4 bases of the junction unmatched. CDR1 is MNHNS, CDR2 SASEGT, per germline.

The J gene is TRBJ2-5, the V gene TRBV20-1, with a weak D call TRBD2 (5 bases). CDR1 and CDR2 (germline): DFQATT, SNEGSKA (reference sequence). The germline V and J ends were trimmed by 2 bases and 5 bases, with 12 bases remaining between them. The CDR3 extends over 13 amino acids. The CDR3, as DNA: TGCAGTGCTAGACTCTCACGGAGGGAGACCCAGTACTTC. Its translation is CSARLSRRETQYF.

The chain combines TRBV29-1 with TRBJ1-3, with a possible D match to TRBD1 (5 bases). Germline lookup yields CDR1 SQVTM and CDR2 ANQGSEA. Deletions cut 7 bases from V and 4 bases from J, with 14 bases between. The CDR3 length is 13 residues. The CDR3 here is CSALGREGNTIYF. CDR3 DNA: TGCAGCGCTTTGGGGCGAGAGGGAAACACCATATATTTT.

This clonotype has more than one count but fewer than ten. The chain uses TRBV11-1 and TRBJ2-1, with TRBD2 identical over 9 bases. Losses at the gene ends were 5 bases for V and 10 bases for J; bases not matched to a gene: 15. Germline V gene lookup returns CDR1 SGHAT and CDR2 FQDESV (reference sequence). This CDR3 contains 16 residues. CDR3 bases: TGTGCCAGCAGCCCGTCGAGCGGGGGGAATAGGGGGGAGCAGTTCTTC. As protein: CASSPSSGGNRGEQFF.

CDR3 sequence reads: CASVKGSLGDTEAFF. CDR3 DNA: TGTGCCAGCGTCAAGGGCAGTCTGGGGGACACTGAAGCTTTCTTT. V is TRBV27 and J is TRBJ1-1; possibly TRBD1 for D (5 bases). The CDR3 contains 15 residues. With 8 bases removed from V and 3 bases from J, the gap between germline ends came to 19 bases. The germline CDR1 and CDR2 sequences are MNHEY and SMNVEV (reference sequence).